These 28 T cell receptor beta chains originate from one sample sequenced in a study of human T cells and chemical hapten exposure (dated by TCRdb to about 2021). Libraries were made using RACE. Instrument on record: NextSeq 500. Clones were called with MiXCR by TCRdb after fastp trimmed the public reads at Q25, and only in-frame beta chains were retained. Entries that share a CDR3 protein sequence are merged under the most common genes and DNA. The sample table lists roughly 86,000 distinct CDR3 sequences, over 9.5% of them with a count of one. The ten top clones hold less than 2.5% of the sample. Explained via the paper, the time point label denotes: patch test 1, 2 weeks after DPC sensitization. The treatment or condition label on this specimen signifies: therapeutic diphenylcyclopropenone sensitization with weekly scalp DPC. The source was whole blood, collected in connection with sensitization to the hapten diphenylcyclopropenone (DPC). The receptors come from a man aged 40-50 years with alopecia areata. Some clones in this sample may be carry-over from other donors' samples.

V usage is TRBV28 and J usage is TRBJ2-3; the D gene is possibly TRBD1 (7 bases). Per germline, CDR1 MDHEN and CDR2 SYDVKM. This CDR3 is built from 16 residues. With 7 bases removed from V and 4 bases from J, the gap between germline ends came to 21 bases. CDR3: CASMQGTAGGADTQYF. In DNA form, the CDR3 reads TGTGCCAGCATGCAGGGGACAGCGGGTGGTGCAGATACGCAGTATTTT.

This clonotype was observed many times. The V call is TRBV27, the J call TRBJ1-6, with 8 positions matching TRBD1. The CDR3 totals 16 residues. Per the germline V gene, CDR1 is MNHEY and CDR2 is SMNVEV (reference sequence). V shed 6 bases and J 5 bases; nucleotides not matched to a gene: 9. The CDR3 sequence: CASSPDRVRDNSPLHF. The CDR3 bases are TGTGCCAGCAGCCCGGACAGGGTGCGGGATAATTCACCCCTCCACTTT.

The sample holds a few counts of this clonotype. The V and J genes are TRBV9 and TRBJ2-3; no reliable D call. This CDR3 region has 16 residues. Trimming pared 1 base from V and 1 base from J, leaving 13 bases between. Germline V gene sequence: CDR1 SGDLS, CDR2 YYNGEE. This chain's CDR3 is CASSVYRNPGTDTQYF. The CDR3 nucleotides are TGTGCCAGCAGCGTATATAGGAACCCTGGCACAGATACGCAGTATTTT.

This clonotype turned up a few times. The rearrangement uses TRBV6-5 and TRBJ1-4; D is perhaps TRBD1 (5 bases). CDR3 size: 15 residues. Trimming shortened V by 5 bases and J by 10 bases, and 20 bases separated the two germline ends. From germline, CDR1 is MNHEY and CDR2 SVGAGI. The CDR3 spells CASSPRFGGVGKLFF. DNA of the CDR3: TGTGCCAGCAGTCCCAGGTTTGGGGGAGTGGGAAAACTGTTTTTT.

In this sample, this clonotype turned up many times. The gene calls are TRBV9 and TRBJ2-3; no clear D. Looked up from germline, CDR1 is SGDLS and CDR2 is YYNGEE. Trimming left V 4 bases short and J 0 bases short, with 15 bases between. This CDR3 is 16 amino acids long. CDR3 in amino acids: CASSPDVGPSTDTQYF. In nucleotides, the CDR3 is TGTGCCAGCAGCCCCGACGTCGGCCCTAGCACAGATACGCAGTATTTT.

The chain has TRBV30 and TRBJ1-5; D unclear. V was shortened by 1 base and J by 2 bases, with 15 bases between the two germline ends. This CDR3 has 16 amino acids. Germline CDR1 reads GTSNPN; CDR2 reads SVGIG (reference sequence). The chain's CDR3 is CAWSDLLSVGNQPQHF. CDR3 nucleotide sequence: TGTGCCTGGAGTGATCTTTTGTCAGTAGGCAATCAGCCCCAGCATTTT.

This clonotype was counted ten times or more. V gene TRBV6-6 combines with J gene TRBJ2-3, with 7 bases matching TRBD2. The CDR3 totals 17 residues. Germline V gene lookup returns CDR1 MNHNY and CDR2 SVGAGI (reference sequence). Losses at the gene ends were 7 bases for V and 0 bases for J; bases not matched to a gene: 13. CDR3 loop: CASILGLGDPSTDTQYF. The CDR3 DNA follows: TGTGCCAGCATCCTAGGACTAGGAGACCCTAGCACAGATACGCAGTATTTT.

A few counts support this clonotype. The chain combines TRBV19 with TRBJ1-4, with 7 bases identical to TRBD1. This CDR3 comprises 16 residues. V gave up 5 bases and J gave up 0 bases; unmatched junction bases: 6. CDR1 and CDR2 from the germline V gene are LNHDA and SQIVND (reference sequence). CDR3 loop: CASSVRQGATNEKLFF. The CDR3 region has the DNA TGTGCCAGTAGTGTCCGACAGGGTGCAACTAATGAAAAACTGTTTTTT.

The CDR3 here is CASSFNPLVNQYF. As DNA, the CDR3 is TGTGCCAGCAGCTTTAACCCACTAGTCAATCAGTACTTC. The chain joins TRBV7-2 to TRBJ2-4, with a weak D call TRBD2 (5 bases). Germline V gene sequence: CDR1 SGHTA, CDR2 FQGNSA. Trimming took 3 bases from V and 12 from J, leaving 15 bases between them. This CDR3 region has 13 residues.

This clonotype was observed a few times. This chain uses TRBV7-2 with TRBJ2-3, with 9 bases aligning to TRBD2. Losses at the gene ends were 6 bases for V and 0 bases for J; bases not matched to a gene: 10. CDR1 and CDR2 from the germline V gene are SGHTA and FQGNSA. This CDR3 contains 17 residues. The DNA of the CDR3 is TGTGCCAGCAGGCCTCTAGCGGGGAGGGGGAGCACAGATACGCAGTATTTT. Translating gives CASRPLAGRGSTDTQYF. Variable domain in full (rest from reference TRBV7-2 and TRBJ2-3): GAGVSQSPSNKVTEKGKDVELRCDPISGHTALYWYRQSLGQGLEFLIYFQGNSAPDKSGLPSDRFSAERTGGSVSTLTIQRTQQEDSAVYLCASRPLAGRGSTDTQYFGPGTRLTVL.

This clonotype has only a few counts. The gene calls are TRBV29-1 and TRBJ2-7, with D tentatively TRBD1 (6 bases). Per germline, CDR1 SQVTM and CDR2 ANQGSEA. Deletions cut 2 bases from V and 3 bases from J, with 11 bases between. CDR3 length: 13 residues. The CDR3 sequence: CSVEQGRGYEQYF. In DNA form, the CDR3 reads TGCAGCGTTGAACAGGGCAGGGGCTACGAGCAGTACTTC.

This clonotype showed up just a few times. The chain has TRBV27 and TRBJ1-5; D possibly corresponds to TRBD1 (5 bases). The CDR3 is made up of 13 amino acids. V lost 5 bases and J lost 7, with 12 bases in between. Germline V gene data show CDR1 as MNHEY and CDR2 as SMNVEV (reference sequence). CDR3 DNA sequence: TGTGCCAGCAGTCCCCGGGGGGACCAGCCCCAGCATTTT. Translated, it gives CASSPRGDQPQHF.

The rearrangement uses TRBV7-2 and TRBJ2-5; TRBD2 agrees at 7 bases. The V and J ends lost 1 base and 7 bases, in that order; junction bases with no gene match: 9. CDR3 length: 15 amino acids. Germline V CDR1 and CDR2: SGHTA, FQGNSA. For the CDR3, the DNA is TGTGCCAGCAGCTTAGGGCTAGCGGAGTCGGGGACCCAGTACTTC. Translation gives CASSLGLAESGTQYF.

This clonotype has a count of ten or more. The rearrangement joins TRBV5-1 to TRBJ2-3, with D possibly being TRBD2 (6 bases). V lost 5 bases, J lost 2 bases, and 9 bases lay in between. From germline, CDR1 is SGHRS and CDR2 YFSETQ. The CDR3 extends over 13 amino acids. CDR3 region: CASSSGVTDTQYF. For the CDR3, the DNA is TGCGCCAGCAGTAGCGGAGTCACAGATACGCAGTATTTT.

This clonotype has more than one count but fewer than ten. V usage is TRBV7-9 and J usage is TRBJ2-1, with 11 bases that match TRBD2. CDR3 length equals 19 residues. After removal of 8 bases from V and 8 bases from J, the junction contained 23 bases not matched to a gene. Germline CDR1 SEHNR, CDR2 FQNEAQ (reference sequence). The DNA of the CDR3 is TGTGCCAGCTTCCAGGGTGTTACTAGCGGGAGACTGATGTTAGATGAGCAGTTCTTC. It specifies CASFQGVTSGRLMLDEQFF. Variable domain in full (rest from reference TRBV7-9 and TRBJ2-1): DTGVSQNPRHKITKRGQNVTFRCDPISEHNRLYWYRQTLGQGPEFLTYFQNEAQLEKSRLLSDRFSAERPKGSFSTLEIQRTEQGDSAMYLCASFQGVTSGRLMLDEQFFGPGTRLTVL.

V usage is TRBV20-1 and J usage is TRBJ2-1; unclear D gene. Germline-derived CDR1 and CDR2 are DFQATT and SNEGSKA (reference sequence). CDR3 size: 14 residues. V was cut by 6 bases and J by 0 bases, with 12 bases left in between. The CDR3: CSARLSSSYNEQFF. The DNA of the CDR3 is TGCAGTGCCAGACTCTCGAGCTCCTACAATGAGCAGTTCTTC.

Ten or more counts support this clonotype. The chain combines TRBV5-6 with TRBJ2-7, with 16 positions matching TRBD2. The V and J ends lost 4 bases and 6 bases, in that order; junction bases with no gene match: 10. Per the germline V gene, CDR1 is SGHDT and CDR2 is YYEEEE. There are 17 residues in the CDR3. The CDR3 nucleotides read TGTGCCAGCAGCCCCGGGACTAGCGGGAGGGCCCCCCTCGAGCAGTACTTC. Translating it yields CASSPGTSGRAPLEQYF.

This clonotype was found a few times. This chain uses TRBV6-5 with TRBJ1-1; TRBD1 aligns across 9 bases. This CDR3 is 14 amino acids long. The germline V gene encodes CDR1 MNHEY and CDR2 SVGAGI. V was clipped by 4 bases and J by 4 bases; unmatched bases: 4. CDR3 DNA sequence: TGTGCCAGCAGTTCCGGGACAGGGAGCACTGAAGCTTTCTTT. Translation gives CASSSGTGSTEAFF.

This clonotype was counted between two and nine times. The rearrangement links TRBV12-3 or TRBV12-4 to TRBJ1-1; 9 positions agree with TRBD1. Trimming removed 6 bases from V and 4 bases from J; junction bases left unmatched: 9. This CDR3 region has 15 residues. The CDR3 sequence: CASSIPGQGITEAFF. In nucleotides, the CDR3 is TGTGCCAGCAGCATTCCGGGACAGGGAATCACTGAAGCTTTCTTT.

This clonotype was observed a few times. The chain carries TRBV7-2 and TRBJ2-3; 7 bases agree with TRBD2. The CDR3 sequence is 17 residues long. The trim removed 4 bases at V and 0 bases at J, leaving 10 bases unmatched. In germline, CDR1 is SGHTA, CDR2 FQGNSA. The CDR3 DNA is TGTGCCAGCAGCTGGGAGGGGACTGGGGCTAGCACAGATACGCAGTATTTT. Translating it yields CASSWEGTGASTDTQYF.

This clonotype was picked up a small number of times. V usage is TRBV6-5 and J usage is TRBJ2-7; TRBD2 aligns across 8 bases. Per germline, CDR1 MNHEY and CDR2 SVGAGI. This CDR3 is built from 13 residues. Trimming removed 4 bases from V and 4 bases from J; junction bases left unmatched: 3. CDR3 residues: CASSSGGEYEQYV. CDR3 DNA: TGTGCCAGCAGTTCGGGGGGGGAGTACGAGCAGTACGTC.

In its sample, this clonotype was seen a few times. The genes are TRBV7-2 and TRBJ2-5, with TRBD1 identical over 10 bases. Germline V CDR1 and CDR2: SGHTA, FQGNSA. The CDR3 sequence is 17 residues long. V shed 1 base and J 1 base; nucleotides not matched to a gene: 6. CDR3 sequence (DNA): TGTGCCAGCAGCTTAGTCGGGACAGGGGCCCTCCAAGAGACCCAGTACTTC. Translation: CASSLVGTGALQETQYF.

This clonotype was counted only a few times. V usage is TRBV18 and J usage is TRBJ2-7, with 9 bases identical to TRBD1. The CDR3 consists of 15 residues. Germline CDR1 KGHSH, CDR2 LQKENI. J lost 6 bases, V lost 6 bases, and 12 bases had no gene match. The chain's CDR3 is CASSQTGGSFREQYF. The CDR3 nucleotides read TGTGCCAGCTCGCAGACAGGGGGTTCGTTTCGCGAGCAGTACTTC.

V is TRBV7-2 and J is TRBJ2-1, with a possible D match to TRBD2 (6 bases). This CDR3 spans 14 amino acids. Trimming took off 2 bases at V and 16 bases at J, with 21 bases between the two ends. Germline V gene data show CDR1 as SGHTA and CDR2 as FQGNSA. Written as DNA, the CDR3 is TGTGCCAGCAGCTTACCGGGACTCGTAACCCCACCATTCTTC. This sequence encodes CASSLPGLVTPPFF.

There are a few counts of this clonotype. This chain joins TRBV30 and TRBJ1-6; D not certain. This CDR3 spans 17 amino acids. The V and J ends lost 0 bases and 0 bases respectively, with 12 bases between them. The germline CDR1 and CDR2 sequences are GTSNPN and SVGIG (reference sequence). The CDR3 DNA reads as TGTGCCTGGAGTGTATCGAGTACGCGCTCCTATAATTCACCCCTCCACTTT. Its protein is CAWSVSSTRSYNSPLHF.

This clonotype was seen a handful of times. The chain is built from TRBV5-1 and TRBJ2-7; no clear D gene. With 2 bases removed from V and 3 bases from J, the gap between germline ends came to 12 bases. CDR1 is SGHRS and CDR2 is YFSETQ in the germline V gene. The CDR3 is 14 amino acids. The CDR3 bases are TGCGCCAGCAGCTTTGGCACAGTGGGCTACGAGCAGTACTTC. Its translation: CASSFGTVGYEQYF.

The chain recombines TRBV7-9 with TRBJ2-3, with TRBD2 matching 10 bases. The V segment lost 2 bases and the J segment 6 bases; nucleotides outside the gene matches: 5. Germline assignment: CDR1 SEHNR and CDR2 FQNEAQ (reference sequence). The CDR3 runs 15 residues. Written as DNA, the CDR3 is TGTGCCAGCAGCTTACAACTAGCGGGATCCGATACGCAGTATTTT. Translation: CASSLQLAGSDTQYF.

This clonotype was counted a few times. The V gene is TRBV6-5, the J gene TRBJ2-1, with 8 bases fitting TRBD2. The CDR3 consists of 18 residues. Looked up from germline, CDR1 is MNHEY and CDR2 is SVGAGI. V was clipped by 1 base and J by 1 base; unmatched bases: 9. CDR3 loop: CASSYFATSGSSYNEQFF. CDR3 coding DNA: TGTGCCAGCAGTTACTTCGCGACAAGCGGGAGTTCCTACAATGAGCAGTTCTTC.